These 9 T cell receptor beta chains originate from one sample sequenced in a study of post-analysis software for immune sequencing data (dated by TCRdb to the mid-2010s). Broad study findings and their caveats: Roughly 5 TRBV segments, including TRBV5-6, TRBV5-1 and TRBV20-1, were significantly more frequent in patients than controls.

Their cognate antigens are unknown. The library was made by PCR. TCRdb records Illumina HiSeq 2500 as the sequencer. Unique molecular identifiers were incorporated into TCR beta cDNA libraries to reduce PCR and sequencing biases. TCRdb reran the public reads through fastp at Q25 and MiXCR, keeping productive beta chains. When rows share a CDR3 protein, they turn into one entry using the most common DNA and genes. The sample contains roughly 650,000 distinct CDR3 sequences, 55% to 60% of them found a single time. The ten top clones hold about 11% of the sample. The sequenced sample was blood. The origin of the receptors is a girl aged 2 to 10 with multiple sclerosis.

The chain recombines TRBV7-9 with TRBJ2-3; 11 positions agree with TRBD2. This CDR3 is 15 amino acids long. The germline gives CDR1 SEHNR, CDR2 FQNEAQ (reference sequence). With 3 bases clipped from V and 5 bases from J, the junction kept 4 bases outside the gene matches. CDR3 coding DNA: TGTGCCAGCAGCTTGGGACTAGCGGCTAAAGATACGCAGTATTTT. The encoded protein is CASSLGLAAKDTQYF.

V usage is TRBV30 and J usage is TRBJ2-7, with D maybe TRBD2 (5 bases). V was trimmed by 2 bases and J by 7 bases, leaving 9 bases between them. The germline gives CDR1 GTSNPN, CDR2 SVGIG (reference sequence). The CDR3 totals 11 residues. The CDR3 sequence: CAWSFPGEQYF. For the CDR3, the DNA is TGTGCCTGGAGTTTTCCGGGGGAGCAGTACTTC. The full variable domain, in which reference TRBV30 and TRBJ2-7 provide the parts outside the CDR3, is SQTIHQWPATLVQPVGSPLSLECTVEGTSNPNLYWYRQAAGRGLQLLFYSVGIGQISSEVPQNLSASRPQDRQFILSSKKLLLSDSGFYLCAWSFPGEQYFGPGTRLTVT.

The sample holds a few counts of this clonotype. The chain links TRBV12-3 or TRBV12-4 to TRBJ2-1; the D is unclear. This CDR3 contains 12 residues. Trimming cost V 5 bases and J 7 bases, with 9 bases left between them. The CDR3 loop reads CASSTMGNEQFF. The CDR3 coding sequence is TGTGCCAGCAGTACCATGGGTAATGAGCAGTTCTTC.

The chain is built from TRBV5-1 and TRBJ2-1; D uncertain. From germline, CDR1 is SGHRS and CDR2 YFSETQ. Trimming took 0 bases from V and 4 from J, leaving 8 bases between them. CDR3 length: 14 residues. The CDR3 region has the DNA TGCGCCAGCAGCTTGGTAGGTCGATACAATGAGCAGTTCTTC. Translated: CASSLVGRYNEQFF.

V gene TRBV7-9 combines with J gene TRBJ2-7; 9 bases line up with TRBD2. J was trimmed by 7 bases and V by 3 bases; bases with no gene match: 7. The CDR3 runs 14 residues. Germline CDR1 SEHNR, CDR2 FQNEAQ (reference sequence). Here the CDR3 reads CASSLTSGWAEQYF. CDR3 DNA sequence: TGTGCCAGCAGCTTGACTAGCGGTTGGGCTGAGCAGTACTTC.

DNA for the CDR3: TGTGCCAGCAGGGACAGACTAATCACAGATACGCAGTATTTT. It yields the protein CASRDRLITDTQYF. The chain joins TRBV6-1 to TRBJ2-3; the D gene is possibly TRBD1 (6 bases). The germline V gene has CDR1 MNHNS and CDR2 SASEGT. The V and J ends lost 6 bases and 2 bases respectively, with 12 bases between them. CDR3 size: 14 residues.

The rearrangement joins TRBV3-1 to TRBJ1-5, with TRBD1 as a possible D gene (6 bases). CDR1 LGHDT and CDR2 YNNKEL come from the germline V gene (reference sequence). Trimming shortened V by 1 base and J by 4 bases, and 8 bases separated the two germline ends. CDR3 size: 14 residues. CDR3 nucleotides: TGTGCCAGCAGCCAAGGGACAGAGAATCAGCCCCAGCATTTT. It is translated as CASSQGTENQPQHF.

The chain employs TRBV5-5 and TRBJ2-3; 8 bases are shared with TRBD2. The CDR3 spans 16 residues. Germline lookup yields CDR1 SGHKS and CDR2 YYEKEE (reference sequence). V lost 4 bases and J lost 4; bases outside the gene matches: 11. CDR3 bases: TGTGCCAGCAGCCCCCGGGAGGGGTTCGGGGCAGATACGCAGTATTTT. Its protein product is CASSPREGFGADTQYF.

The J gene is TRBJ1-2, the V gene TRBV2; 8 positions agree with TRBD1. Germline V gives CDR1 SNHLY, CDR2 FYNNEI. V lost 6 bases to trimming and J lost 2 bases; unmatched junction nucleotides: 11. The CDR3 runs to 16 residues. This CDR3 is CASRRLRTGLNYGYTF. In nucleotides, the CDR3 is TGTGCCAGCAGAAGACTTCGGACAGGGTTAAACTATGGCTACACCTTC.